The 7 T cell receptor beta chains below come from one sample, sequenced in a study of cytomegalovirus exposure and HLA in healthy donors. PCR employed 60 Vbeta and 13 Jbeta primers. Profiled with immunoSEQ multiplex PCR; TCRdb holds only in-frame clones, not every one. This sample carries 170,000 or so clones, around 84% of them seen once, and the ten largest clones take 3.1%. The specimen was PBMCs. These receptors all stem from a woman aged 40-49 years in good health and CMV-seronegative.

This chain links TRBV7-9 with TRBJ2-2; D perhaps matches TRBD1 (5 bases). V lost 3 bases and J 4 bases, leaving 9 bases between the germline ends. Germline CDR1 is SEHNR and CDR2 is FQNEAQ (reference sequence). There are 14 residues in the CDR3. The CDR3 region has the DNA TGTGCCAGCAGCTTCATGGGGCGCACCGGGGAGCTGTTTTTT. Residues: CASSFMGRTGELFF.

The rearrangement links TRBV6-6 to TRBJ2-7; maybe TRBD2 (5 bases). Germline CDR1 is MNHNY and CDR2 is SVGAGI (reference sequence). V was shortened by 6 bases and J by 3 bases, with 9 bases between the two germline ends. The CDR3 extends over 12 amino acids. The CDR3 spells CASSRDHYEQYF. In DNA form, the CDR3 reads TGTGCCAGCAGCCGGGATCACTACGAGCAGTACTTC.

The chain joins TRBV5-4 to TRBJ1-1; 8 bases fit TRBD1. The germline V gene encodes CDR1 SGHNT and CDR2 YYREEE (reference sequence). Losses at the gene ends were 0 bases for V and 0 bases for J; bases not matched to a gene: 7. CDR3 length: 17 residues. The CDR3 is CASSLDVRQGMNTEAFF. The CDR3, as DNA: TGTGCCAGCAGCTTGGACGTTCGACAGGGGATGAACACTGAAGCTTTCTTT.

The J gene is TRBJ1-2, the V gene TRBV19, with TRBD1 matching over 8 bases. The germline CDR1 and CDR2 sequences are LNHDA and SQIVND (reference sequence). Trimming cost V 0 bases and J 6 bases; bases outside gene matches: 0. There are 13 residues in the CDR3. The CDR3 DNA sequence: TGTGCCAGTAGTATAGAACAGGGGGATGGCTACACCTTC. Protein sequence: CASSIEQGDGYTF.

This chain uses TRBV20-1 with TRBJ1-1; D is perhaps TRBD1 (6 bases). The CDR3 runs to 11 residues. The V and J ends lost 6 bases and 5 bases respectively, with 10 bases between them. Germline V gene sequence: CDR1 DFQATT, CDR2 SNEGSKA (reference sequence). CDR3 in amino acids: CSASQGTEAFF. In DNA, the CDR3 is TGCAGTGCCTCACAGGGTACTGAAGCTTTCTTT.

V is TRBV28 and J is TRBJ1-2; tentatively, D is TRBD1 (5 bases). The CDR3 extends over 12 amino acids. V lost 7 bases and J 12 bases, leaving 18 bases between the germline ends. Germline V CDR1 and CDR2: MDHEN, SYDVKM. The chain's CDR3 is CASNLGGRGNTF. Here the CDR3 DNA reads TGTGCCAGCAACTTAGGAGGGAGGGGCAACACCTTC.

V is TRBV21-1 and J is TRBJ2-1; TRBD2 reflects the table's D call only, with no check against the DNA. TRBV21-1 is a pseudogene locus. This CDR3 contains 16 residues. CDR3 DNA sequence: TGTGCCAGCAGCAAAGCGGGGACTAGCGGCTACAATGAGCAGTTCTTC. It encodes CASSKAGTSGYNEQFF.